This is a list of T cell receptor beta chains from one sample in a study of beta chain features in type 1 diabetes. Produced via immunoSEQ multiplex PCR; TCRdb's table is partial and in-frame only. The table includes about 450,000 clones, approximately 10% detected once. The sequencing input was naive CD4+ T cells from blood. Receptors originate from a woman aged 18-29 years in good health. Both conserved end residues are part of each CDR3. A D gene is named only where the DNA matches it firmly. Expanded clones are given a class, and other clones once, few, many or no size at all.

>TRBV9|few|TRBJ2-2|14|TRBD2
TGTGCCAGCAGCGTACTAGCGGAGGCCGGGGAGCTGTTTTTT
CASSVLAEAGELFF
>TRBV21-1|few|TRBJ1-4|14|-
TGTGCCAGCAGCAGAGGTCGCACTAATGAAAAACTGTTTTTT
CASSRGRTNEKLFF
>TRBV25-1|-|TRBJ2-1|16|-
TGTGCCAGCAGTGAAAAAAGAGCGGTATCCTACAATGAGCAGTTCTTC
CASSEKRAVSYNEQFF
>TRBV29-1|few|TRBJ2-1|14|TRBD2
TGCACCATTCTAGCGGGAGTGTCCTACAATGAGCAGTTCTTC
CTILAGVSYNEQFF
>TRBV9|-|TRBJ2-6|14|-
TGTGCCAGCAGCATTGTTTCCGGGGCCAACGTCCTGACTTTC
CASSIVSGANVLTF
>TRBV4-3|few|TRBJ2-3|17|-
TGCGCCAGCAGCCAGGAGGGGCCCCCCGGAGGCACAGATACGCAGTATTTT
CASSQEGPPGGTDTQYF
>TRBV7-9|few|TRBJ1-4|14|-
TGTGCCAGCAGCTTAGCACCGAGCAATGAAAAACTGTTTTTT
CASSLAPSNEKLFF
>TRBV7-2|-|TRBJ2-1|13|-
TGTGCCAGCAGCGGGCGACAGCGGAATGAGCAGTTCTTC
CASSGRQRNEQFF
>TRBV7-2|few|TRBJ2-5|11|-
TGTGCCAGCAGCGGTCAAGAGACCCAGTACTTC
CASSGQETQYF
>TRBV9|-|TRBJ2-3|13|-
TGTGCCAGCAGCGTGGAGGGTCCAGATACGCAGTATTTT
CASSVEGPDTQYF
>TRBV18|-|TRBJ2-5|15|TRBD1
TGTGCCAGCTCACCGCGGACAGGGGGCAAGGAGACCCAGTACTTC
CASSPRTGGKETQYF
>TRBV6-6|few|TRBJ2-1|16|TRBD2
TGTGCCAGCAGTTACAAAGTAGCGGGAGCGGTTTATGAGCAGTTCTTC
CASSYKVAGAVYEQFF
>TRBV7-2|-|TRBJ2-7|18|TRBD2
TGTGCCAGCAGCTGGACCGGTAGGAGGACTAGCGGACCCTACGAGCAGTACTTC
CASSWTGRRTSGPYEQYF
>TRBV9|few|TRBJ2-5|15|-
TGTGCCAGCAGCGTCGGACCCGTTTACCAAGAGACCCAGTACTTC
CASSVGPVYQETQYF
>TRBV9|few|TRBJ2-5|15|TRBD1
TGTGCCAGCAGCGTTCGGGGACAGTTCCAAGAGACCCAGTACTTC
CASSVRGQFQETQYF
>TRBV7-9|-|TRBJ1-2|16|-
TGTGCCAGCAGCTTAGGGTTGGCGACGACCCCCTATGGCTACACCTTC
CASSLGLATTPYGYTF
>TRBV7-3|-|TRBJ2-7|15|TRBD2
TGTGCCAGCAGCTTAGGACTAGAGGGAGCTACGTCCCAGTACTTC
CASSLGLEGATSQYF
>TRBV19|few|TRBJ2-2|14|-
TGTGCCAGTAGTCTCCCAGGGGGACTGCGGGAGCTGTTTTTT
CASSLPGGLRELFF
>TRBV29-1|few|TRBJ2-3|14|-
TGCAGCGGACGTTCACAGGACTCCACAGATACGCAGTATTTT
CSGRSQDSTDTQYF
>TRBV9|-|TRBJ2-1|16|TRBD2
TGTGCCAGCAGCGGGTCAGCGGGGTTCCCCTACAATGAGCAGTTCTTC
CASSGSAGFPYNEQFF
>TRBV5-4|-|TRBJ2-5|16|-
TGTGCCAGCAGCGTTGGAGGGACGTTAGGCCAAGAGACCCAGTACTTC
CASSVGGTLGQETQYF
>TRBV6-5|few|TRBJ1-2|15|-
TGTGCCAGCAGTTACTCGACTAGCCGAGCCTATGGCTACACCTTC
CASSYSTSRAYGYTF
>TRBV2|-|TRBJ1-1|11|-
TGTGCCAGCAGTGAATATACTGAAGCTTTCTTT
CASSEYTEAFF
>TRBV5-1|few|TRBJ2-5|12|-
TGCGCCAGCAGCGCGGACCAAGAGACCCAGTACTTC
CASSADQETQYF
>TRBV6-6|-|TRBJ1-1|16|-
TGTGCCAGCAGTTACTCGAACCTTGGGGAGAACACTGAAGCTTTCTTT
CASSYSNLGENTEAFF
>TRBV6-5|-|TRBJ1-2|13|-
TGTGCCAGCAGTGCACCCGGGGCCTATGGCTACACCTTC
CASSAPGAYGYTF
>TRBV11-1|few|TRBJ2-7|15|TRBD2
TGTGCCAGCAGCTTTGTACTAGCGAGTCGCTACGAGCAGTACTTC
CASSFVLASRYEQYF
>TRBV7-2|few|TRBJ1-5|13|-
TGTGCCAGCAGCCTCCAGGGAGATCAGCCCCAGCATTTT
CASSLQGDQPQHF
>TRBV7-3|-|TRBJ2-1|15|TRBD1
TGTGCCAGCAGTCTCACCGGGACAGGGTTCAATGAGCAGTTCTTC
CASSLTGTGFNEQFF
>TRBV28|few|TRBJ2-6|19|-
TGTGCCAGCAGACATTCAGGGAGAGGACCTCGATCTGGGGCCAACGTCCTGACTTTC
CASRHSGRGPRSGANVLTF
>TRBV19|-|TRBJ2-3|16|-
TGTGCCAGTAGTAACCCCTTATTAAGGGGGATAGATACGCAGTATTTT
CASSNPLLRGIDTQYF
>TRBV4-1|few|TRBJ2-4|14|TRBD1
TGCGCCAGCGGGGACAGGGACTTGGAAAACATTCAGTACTTC
CASGDRDLENIQYF
>TRBV19|-|TRBJ2-1|13|-
TGTGCCAGTAGTGTGGCAGACCACAATGAGCAGTTCTTC
CASSVADHNEQFF
>TRBV27|few|TRBJ1-5|13|-
TGTGCCAGCAGTTTAGGCCGGGATCAGCCCCAGCATTTT
CASSLGRDQPQHF
>TRBV25-1|few|TRBJ2-7|13|-
TGTGCCAGCACCGTCATCGGGCTAAACGAGCAGTACTTC
CASTVIGLNEQYF
>TRBV5-1|few|TRBJ2-1|15|TRBD1
TGCGCCAGCAGCCCCGGGACAGGGGCCTACAATGAGCAGTTCTTC
CASSPGTGAYNEQFF
>TRBV19|-|TRBJ2-1|14|-
TGTGCCAGTAGCGTGGGTCAATCCTACAATGAGCAGTTCTTC
CASSVGQSYNEQFF
>TRBV5-6|-|TRBJ2-5|11|-
TGTGCCAGCAGCTGGGGAGAGACCCAGTACTTC
CASSWGETQYF
>TRBV14|few|TRBJ1-2|12|-
TGTGCCAGCAGCCAAGTCAGAGGGGGCTACACCTTC
CASSQVRGGYTF
>TRBV25-1|-|TRBJ2-6|17|-
TGTGCCAGCAGTGAGGGCGGATTCTTCTCTGGGGCCAACGTCCTGACTTTC
CASSEGGFFSGANVLTF
>TRBV5-1|few|TRBJ2-2|16|-
TGCGCCAGCAGCCTACCAGGTCCGGTGAACACCGGGGAGCTGTTTTTT
CASSLPGPVNTGELFF
>TRBV7-2|few|TRBJ2-7|15|-
TGTGCCAGCAGCTTAGGGGCAGGGCCGATCTACGAGCAGTACTTC
CASSLGAGPIYEQYF
>TRBV5-6|-|TRBJ1-6|15|-
TGTGCCAGCAGCTCCCCGTGGGGAGATAATTCACCCCTCCACTTT
CASSSPWGDNSPLHF
>TRBV28|few|TRBJ2-3|14|-
TGTGCCAGCAGCCTAGGGGGGGCCACAGATACGCAGTATTTT
CASSLGGATDTQYF
>TRBV4-2|-|TRBJ2-1|17|TRBD1
TGTGCCAGCAACGCCCGTGTTCGGGACAGGGACTACAATGAGCAGTTCTTC
CASNARVRDRDYNEQFF